This T cell receptor (beta chain) was retrieved from a study of cytomegalovirus exposure and HLA in healthy donors. Vbeta (60) and Jbeta (13) primers were used in the PCR. Assay used: immunoSEQ multiplex PCR; TCRdb lists only in-frame clones, some missing. The table shows around 100,000 clones, with more than 60% occurring only once. The study's findings and limits: When the data were analyzed later, several of the most significant clusters appeared to be linked to common viral pathogens. The study labeled about 160 TCR beta chains cytomegalovirus-associated.

About this clone: Its antigen is unknown.

Germline V gene sequence: CDR1 MGHRA, CDR2 YSYEKL. This CDR3 has 17 amino acids. Sequencing was performed on PBMCs. The chain couples TRBV4-1 to TRBJ2-5, with D unclear. The DNA end lines up better with TRBJ2-7; the J call may be wrong. The sequence came from a man aged 25-40 years in good health and CMV-seronegative. The CDR3 sequence: CASSQEFSNLVAYEQYF. For the CDR3, the DNA is TGCGCCAGCAGCCAAGAATTTTCTAACCTAGTAGCCTACGAGCAGTACTTC.